This T cell receptor (beta chain) is from a study of T cells in Graves' hyperthyroidism and ophthalmopathy. The germline V and J ends were trimmed by 4 bases and 4 bases, with 14 bases remaining between them. Germline V gives CDR1 MNHEY, CDR2 SVGAGI. The CDR3 spans 15 residues. This clonotype showed up just a few times. Criteria for exclusion of patients were uncontrolled infection, other autoimmune disease, pregnancy or lactation. TCR beta CDR3 regions were amplified from RNA. HTBI primers drove first-round RT-PCR of the TCR CDR3. TCRdb independently ran MiXCR on the multiplex PCR reads; one entry per CDR3 protein. The sample has hundreds of thousands of distinct CDR3 sequences, around a sixth seen once; the top ten hold over 12%.

This sequence originates from a woman in her late teens or twenties with Graves' hyperthyroidism. The chain is built from TRBV6-5 and TRBJ1-3, with a weak D call TRBD1 (5 bases). The sample comprised blood. CDR3 coding DNA: TGTGCCAGCAGTTCGCCCAGGGTGCCAGGAAACACCATATATTTT. This codes for CASSSPRVPGNTIYF.